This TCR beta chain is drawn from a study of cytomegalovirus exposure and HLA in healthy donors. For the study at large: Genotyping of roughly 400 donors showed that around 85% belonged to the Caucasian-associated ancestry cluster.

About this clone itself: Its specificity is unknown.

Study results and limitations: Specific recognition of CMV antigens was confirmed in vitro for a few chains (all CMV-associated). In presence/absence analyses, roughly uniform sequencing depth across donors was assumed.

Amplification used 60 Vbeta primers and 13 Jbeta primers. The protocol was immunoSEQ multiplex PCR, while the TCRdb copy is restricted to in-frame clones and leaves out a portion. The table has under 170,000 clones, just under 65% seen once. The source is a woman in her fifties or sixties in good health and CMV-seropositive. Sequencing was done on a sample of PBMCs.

In DNA, the CDR3 is TGTGCCAGCAGTTTGCCCGGGGACACTGAAGCTTTCTTT. This sequence encodes CASSLPGDTEAFF. This chain uses TRBV28 with TRBJ1-1; D ambiguous. Germline V lookup: CDR1 MDHEN, CDR2 SYDVKM. This CDR3 has 13 residues. Trimming took 3 bases from V and 3 from J, leaving 8 bases between them. Full variable domain (remainder filled in from reference TRBV28 and TRBJ1-1): DVKVTQSSRYLVKRTGEKVFLECVQDMDHENMFWYRQDPGLGLRLIYFSYDVKMKEKGDIPEGYSVSREKKERFSLILESASTNQTSMYLCASSLPGDTEAFFGQGTRLTVV.